This T cell receptor beta chain came from a study of T-cell reconstitution after alpha-beta-depleted transplantation in children. Study-wide results and limits: The origin of alpha-beta T cells about two months after transplant was reportedly several hundred expanded graft clones. T-cell counts and diversity at one year following transplant were attributed mainly to newly produced T cells.

The V and J ends lost 2 bases and 6 bases, in that order; junction bases with no gene match: 14. The CDR3 loop spans 19 amino acids. Germline V gene lookup returns CDR1 SGHAT and CDR2 FQNNGV. This clonotype was seen many times. Its antigen is as yet unknown. Unique molecular identifiers were incorporated when the TCRbeta library was constructed. TCRdb re-called the PCR reads through MiXCR, storing one row per CDR3 protein. The sample has 500,000 to 650,000 distinct CDR3 sequences; over 10% are singletons. Material: PBMCs, mostly from graft donor cells, obtained 360 days after TCRalphabeta/CD19-depleted stem cell transplant. This receptor was taken from a male patient younger than 18 who had a stem cell transplant for acute myeloid leukemia, so the T cells may come from the graft donor. The chain couples TRBV11-2 to TRBJ2-1, with 12 bases lining up with TRBD2. The CDR3 protein is CASSLRLETSGREGNEQFF. CDR3 in DNA: TGTGCCAGCAGCTTACGATTGGAGACTAGCGGGAGAGAAGGCAATGAGCAGTTCTTC.